The 14 T cell receptor beta chains below were found in one sample sequenced in a study of blood T cell repertoires in COVID-19. Generated by immunoSEQ multiplex PCR, the TCRdb table keeps only in-frame clones and is missing some. This table holds approximately 280,000 clones, around 85% found once. The sequenced sample consisted of peripheral blood. The receptor source for this set is a woman aged 30 to 39 who had recovered from COVID-19.

V gene TRBV6-4 combines with J gene TRBJ2-3; 10 bases map to TRBD2. V lost 4 bases, J lost 0 bases, and 4 bases stayed unmatched. This CDR3 has 16 residues. CDR1 MRHNA and CDR2 SNTAGT come from the germline V gene. Here the CDR3 reads CASSVSAGGSTDTQYF. In nucleotides, the CDR3 is TGTGCCAGCAGTGTCTCAGCGGGGGGGAGCACAGATACGCAGTATTTT.

On this clone itself: The sample holds other DNA sequences that translate to the same CDR3. The chain carries TRBV3-1 (or the pseudogene TRBV3-2) and TRBJ2-2, with 7 bases aligning to TRBD2. The CDR3 has 14 residues. The germline gives CDR1 LGHDT, CDR2 YNNKEL (reference sequence). With 3 bases clipped from V and 4 bases from J, the junction kept 2 bases outside the gene matches. CDR3 region: CASSQRGSTGELFF. As DNA, the CDR3 is TGTGCCAGCAGCCAGCGGGGGAGCACCGGGGAGCTGTTTTTT.

The gene calls are TRBV28 and TRBJ2-7, with TRBD1 matching 8 bases. The CDR3 is 15 residues long. Germline CDR1 is MDHEN and CDR2 is SYDVKM. With V trimmed by 3 bases and J by 2 bases, 6 bases remained unmatched. The CDR3 region has the DNA TGTGCCAGCAGTTTTAAGGCAGGGGGCACCTACGAGCAGTACTTC. Amino acid sequence: CASSFKAGGTYEQYF.

In this sample, this clone turned up once. The rearrangement links TRBV19 to TRBJ2-1; D might be TRBD1 (6 bases). In germline, CDR1 is LNHDA, CDR2 SQIVND (reference sequence). The CDR3 extends over 12 amino acids. V lost 6 bases, J lost 7 bases, and 10 bases lay in between. CDR3 in amino acids: CASSGTWNEQFF. The CDR3 region has the DNA TGTGCCAGTAGCGGGACATGGAATGAGCAGTTCTTC. Supplemented by reference TRBV19 and TRBJ2-1, the full variable domain reads DGGITQSPKYLFRKEGQNVTLSCEQNLNHDAMYWYRQDPGQGLRLIYYSQIVNDFQKGDIAEGYSVSREKKESFPLTVTSAQKNPTAFYLCASSGTWNEQFFGPGTRLTVL.

The CDR3, as DNA: TGTGCCACCAGCAGAGATAGGGGCTCGAAAGCTGAAGCTTTCTTT. Translated, it gives CATSRDRGSKAEAFF. The chain is built from TRBV15 and TRBJ1-1, with D tentatively TRBD1 (5 bases). The germline CDR1 and CDR2 sequences are LNHNV and YYDKDF (reference sequence). CDR3 length: 15 amino acids. The V end was cut by 0 bases, the J end by 6 bases, with 14 bases between.

This chain uses TRBV2 with TRBJ2-7; 8 bases map to TRBD1. V shed 6 bases and J 8 bases; nucleotides not matched to a gene: 6. There are 12 residues in the CDR3. Per germline, CDR1 SNHLY and CDR2 FYNNEI. This CDR3 is CASSGQGIKQYF. CDR3 coding DNA: TGTGCCAGCAGCGGACAGGGAATCAAGCAGTACTTC.

The V and J genes are TRBV18 and TRBJ1-1; weak D call: TRBD1 (6 bases). The ends were cut back, 3 bases at V and 5 bases at J, with 10 bases in the middle. Germline CDR1 and CDR2: KGHSH and LQKENI. The length of the CDR3 is 13 residues. The CDR3 sequence: CASSPQGSTEAFF. The CDR3 nucleotides are TGTGCCAGCTCACCCCAGGGGTCTACTGAAGCTTTCTTT.

Details on this clone: The same CDR3 is also encoded by other DNA sequences in this sample. V gene TRBV6-5 combines with J gene TRBJ2-3; a weak D match, TRBD1 (5 bases). This CDR3 has 13 residues. V gave up 6 bases and J gave up 3 bases, with 10 bases separating them. Germline CDR1 is MNHEY and CDR2 is SVGAGI. Here the CDR3 DNA reads TGTGCCAGCAGCCCAAGGGGTACAGATACGCAGTATTTT. Its protein product is CASSPRGTDTQYF.

V is TRBV29-1 and J is TRBJ1-2; possible D gene TRBD1, 6 bases. Trimming cost V 2 bases and J 8 bases, with 12 bases left between them. Per the germline V gene, CDR1 is SQVTM and CDR2 is ANQGSEA. The CDR3 loop spans 12 amino acids. The chain's CDR3 is CSVESGVGGYTF. The CDR3, as DNA: TGCAGCGTTGAATCAGGGGTAGGAGGCTACACCTTC.

This chain connects TRBV6-5 to TRBJ1-3; D unclear. Germline CDR1 is MNHEY and CDR2 is SVGAGI. Trimming took off 6 bases at V and 0 bases at J, with 12 bases between the two ends. This CDR3 is 15 amino acids long. The CDR3 region has the DNA TGTGCCAGCAGCTGGGCACAGTCCTCTGGAAACACCATATATTTT. It translates to CASSWAQSSGNTIYF.

CDR3 nucleotides: TGTGCCAGCAGAGTACCTGGGACAGGAAATTCACCCCTCCACTTT. It codes for CASRVPGTGNSPLHF. The chain recombines TRBV28 with TRBJ1-6, with TRBD1 matching 8 bases. Germline V gene sequence: CDR1 MDHEN, CDR2 SYDVKM. The junction had 8 bases not matched to a gene; V was cut back by 6 bases and J by 7 bases. This CDR3 is 15 amino acids long.

The gene calls are TRBV27 and TRBJ2-5; the match to TRBD1 covers 8 bases. Germline V gene lookup returns CDR1 MNHEY and CDR2 SMNVEV (reference sequence). The CDR3 has 14 residues. V shed 5 bases and J 5 bases; nucleotides not matched to a gene: 7. The CDR3 sequence is CASSPTGGGETQYF. The CDR3 region has the DNA TGTGCCAGCAGTCCTACAGGGGGTGGGGAGACCCAGTACTTC.

V usage is TRBV19 and J usage is TRBJ2-1, with 11 bases fitting TRBD2. Germline V gives CDR1 LNHDA, CDR2 SQIVND (reference sequence). The CDR3 length is 15 residues. The junction had 9 bases not matched to a gene; V was cut back by 2 bases and J by 12 bases. The CDR3 reads CASSIQLAGDGTQFF. The CDR3 coding sequence is TGTGCCAGTAGTATACAACTAGCGGGAGACGGCACGCAGTTCTTC.

The V and J genes are TRBV4-2 and TRBJ1-4; TRBD1 is a possible D gene (6 bases). The V end lost 4 bases, the J end lost 5 bases, and 11 bases lay between the germline ends. The CDR3 extends over 14 amino acids. Germline V lookup: CDR1 LGHNA, CDR2 YNFKEQ. The CDR3 DNA follows: TGTGCCAGCAGCCTAGGTGGACAGAATGAAAAACTGTTTTTT. This translates into CASSLGGQNEKLFF.